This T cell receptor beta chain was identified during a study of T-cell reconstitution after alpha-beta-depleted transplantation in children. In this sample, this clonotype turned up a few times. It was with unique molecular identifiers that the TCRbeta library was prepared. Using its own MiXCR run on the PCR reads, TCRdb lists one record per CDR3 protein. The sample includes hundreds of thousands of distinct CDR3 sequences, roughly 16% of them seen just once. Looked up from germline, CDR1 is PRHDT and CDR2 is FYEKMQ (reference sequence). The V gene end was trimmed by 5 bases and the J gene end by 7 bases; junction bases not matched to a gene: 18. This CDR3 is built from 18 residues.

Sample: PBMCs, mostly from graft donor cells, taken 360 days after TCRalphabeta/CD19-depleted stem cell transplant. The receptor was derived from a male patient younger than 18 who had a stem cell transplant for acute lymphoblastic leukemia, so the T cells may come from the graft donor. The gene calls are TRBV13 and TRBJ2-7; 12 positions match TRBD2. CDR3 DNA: TGTGCCAGCAGCCGGCGGACTAGCGGGATTTACAAGAGCGGAGAGCAGTACTTC. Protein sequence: CASSRRTSGIYKSGEQYF.